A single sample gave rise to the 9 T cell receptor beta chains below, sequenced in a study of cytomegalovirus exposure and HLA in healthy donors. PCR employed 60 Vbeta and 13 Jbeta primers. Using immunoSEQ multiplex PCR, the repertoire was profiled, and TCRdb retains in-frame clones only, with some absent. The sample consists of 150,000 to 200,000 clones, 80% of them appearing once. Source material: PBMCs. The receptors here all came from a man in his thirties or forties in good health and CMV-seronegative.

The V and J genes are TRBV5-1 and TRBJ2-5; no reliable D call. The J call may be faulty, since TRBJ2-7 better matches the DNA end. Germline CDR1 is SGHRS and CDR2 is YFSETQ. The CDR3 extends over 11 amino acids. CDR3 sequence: CASKNLYEQYF. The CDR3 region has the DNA TGCGCCAGCAAGAATTTATACGAGCAGTACTTC.

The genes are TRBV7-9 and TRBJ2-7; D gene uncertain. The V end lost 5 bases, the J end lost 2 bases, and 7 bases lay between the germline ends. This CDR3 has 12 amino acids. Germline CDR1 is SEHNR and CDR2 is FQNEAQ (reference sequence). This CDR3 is CASSRVAYEQYF. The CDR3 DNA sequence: TGTGCCAGCAGCCGGGTAGCCTACGAGCAGTACTTC.

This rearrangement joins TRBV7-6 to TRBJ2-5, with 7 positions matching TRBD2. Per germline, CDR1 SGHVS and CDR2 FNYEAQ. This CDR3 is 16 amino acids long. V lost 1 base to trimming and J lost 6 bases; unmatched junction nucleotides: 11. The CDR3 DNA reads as TGTGCCAGCAGCTTAGAGTCTGCGGGAGTCAGAAAGACCCAGTACTTC. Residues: CASSLESAGVRKTQYF.

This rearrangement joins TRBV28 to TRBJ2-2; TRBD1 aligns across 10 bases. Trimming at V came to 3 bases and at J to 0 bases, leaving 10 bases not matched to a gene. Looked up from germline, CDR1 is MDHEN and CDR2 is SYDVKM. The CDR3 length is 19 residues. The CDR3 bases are TGTGCCAGCAGTTTCTCCTCGGGACAGGGGTGGCCGAACACCGGGGAGCTGTTTTTT. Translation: CASSFSSGQGWPNTGELFF. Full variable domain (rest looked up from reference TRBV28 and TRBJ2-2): DVKVTQSSRYLVKRTGEKVFLECVQDMDHENMFWYRQDPGLGLRLIYFSYDVKMKEKGDIPEGYSVSREKKERFSLILESASTNQTSMYLCASSFSSGQGWPNTGELFFGEGSRLTVL.

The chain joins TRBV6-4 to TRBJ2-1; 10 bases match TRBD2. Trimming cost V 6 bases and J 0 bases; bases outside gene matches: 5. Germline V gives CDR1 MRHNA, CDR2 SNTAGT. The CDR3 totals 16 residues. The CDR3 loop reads CASSGASGGSYNEQFF. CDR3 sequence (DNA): TGTGCCAGCAGCGGCGCTAGCGGGGGCTCCTACAATGAGCAGTTCTTC.

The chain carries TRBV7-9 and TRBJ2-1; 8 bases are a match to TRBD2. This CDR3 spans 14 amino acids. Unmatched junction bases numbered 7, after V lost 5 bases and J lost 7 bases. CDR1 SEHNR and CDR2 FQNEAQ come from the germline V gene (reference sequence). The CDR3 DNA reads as TGTGCCAGCAGCCCCGGGGGGGGCGAGAATGAGCAGTTCTTC. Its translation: CASSPGGGENEQFF.

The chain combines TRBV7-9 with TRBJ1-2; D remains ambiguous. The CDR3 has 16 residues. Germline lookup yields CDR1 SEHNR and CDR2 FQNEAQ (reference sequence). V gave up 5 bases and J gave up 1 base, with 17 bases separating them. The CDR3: CASSLRPTGNNYGYTF. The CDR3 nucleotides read TGTGCCAGCAGCCTCCGCCCCACGGGGAATAACTATGGCTACACCTTC.

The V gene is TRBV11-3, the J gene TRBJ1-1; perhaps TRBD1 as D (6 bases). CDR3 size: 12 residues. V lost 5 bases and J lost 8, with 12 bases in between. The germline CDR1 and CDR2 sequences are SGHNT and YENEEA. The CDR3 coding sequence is TGTGCCAGCAGCCAAAACAGGGAAGAAGCTTTCTTT. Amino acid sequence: CASSQNREEAFF. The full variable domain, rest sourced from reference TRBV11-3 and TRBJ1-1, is EAGVVQSPRYKIIEKKQPVAFWCNPISGHNTLYWYLQNLGQGPELLIRYENEEAVDDSQLPKDRFSAERLKGVDSTLKIQPAELGDSAVYLCASSQNREEAFFGQGTRLTVV.

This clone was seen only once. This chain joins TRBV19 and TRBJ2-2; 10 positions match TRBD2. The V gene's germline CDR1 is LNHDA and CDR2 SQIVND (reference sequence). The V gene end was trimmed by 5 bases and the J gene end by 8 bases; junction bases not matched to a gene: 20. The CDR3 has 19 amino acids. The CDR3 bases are TGTGCCAGTAGTTCGGGGCGGGCTAGCGGGAGAACGGGAGCAGGGGAGCTGTTTTTT. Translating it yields CASSSGRASGRTGAGELFF.